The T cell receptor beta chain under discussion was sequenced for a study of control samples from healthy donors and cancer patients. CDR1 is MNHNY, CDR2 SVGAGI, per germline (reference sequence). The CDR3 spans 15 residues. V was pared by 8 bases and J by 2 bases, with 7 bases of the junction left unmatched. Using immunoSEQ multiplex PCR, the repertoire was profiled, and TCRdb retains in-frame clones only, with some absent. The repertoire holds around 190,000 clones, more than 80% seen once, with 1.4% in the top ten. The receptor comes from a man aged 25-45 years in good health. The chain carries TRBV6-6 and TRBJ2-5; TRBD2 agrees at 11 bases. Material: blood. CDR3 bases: TGTGCCAGCGGCCAGGGACTAGCGGATCAAGAGACCCAGTACTTC. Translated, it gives CASGQGLADQETQYF.